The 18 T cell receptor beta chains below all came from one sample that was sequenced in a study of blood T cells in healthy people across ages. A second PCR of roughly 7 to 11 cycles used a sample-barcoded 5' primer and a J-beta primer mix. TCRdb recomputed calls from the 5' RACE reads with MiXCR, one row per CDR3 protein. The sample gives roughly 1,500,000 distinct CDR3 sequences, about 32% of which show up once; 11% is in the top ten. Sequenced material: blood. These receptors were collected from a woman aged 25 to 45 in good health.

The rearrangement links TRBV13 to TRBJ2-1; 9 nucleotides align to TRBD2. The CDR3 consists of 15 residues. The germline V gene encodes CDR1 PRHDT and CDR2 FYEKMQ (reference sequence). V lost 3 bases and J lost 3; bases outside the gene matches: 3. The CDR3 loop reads CASSLGTSFYNEQFF. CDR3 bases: TGTGCCAGCAGCTTGGGGACTAGCTTCTACAATGAGCAGTTCTTC.

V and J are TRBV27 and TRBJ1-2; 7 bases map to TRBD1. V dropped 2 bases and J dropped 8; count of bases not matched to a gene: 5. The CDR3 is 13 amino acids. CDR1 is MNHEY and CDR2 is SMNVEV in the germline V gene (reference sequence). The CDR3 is CASSLGTVWGYTF. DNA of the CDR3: TGTGCCAGCAGTTTAGGGACAGTCTGGGGCTACACCTTC.

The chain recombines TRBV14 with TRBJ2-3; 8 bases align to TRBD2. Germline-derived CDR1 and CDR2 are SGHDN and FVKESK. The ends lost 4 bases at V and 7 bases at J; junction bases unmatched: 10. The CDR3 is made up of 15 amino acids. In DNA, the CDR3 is TGTGCCAGCAGCCGAACGGGACTAGAAATAAATACGCAGTATTTT. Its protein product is CASSRTGLEINTQYF.

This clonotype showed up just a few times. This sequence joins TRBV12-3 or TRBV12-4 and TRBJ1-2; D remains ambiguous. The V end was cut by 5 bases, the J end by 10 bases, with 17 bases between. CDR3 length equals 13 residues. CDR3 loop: CASSLATFEVYTF. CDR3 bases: TGTGCCAGCAGTCTGGCGACCTTTGAAGTCTACACCTTC.

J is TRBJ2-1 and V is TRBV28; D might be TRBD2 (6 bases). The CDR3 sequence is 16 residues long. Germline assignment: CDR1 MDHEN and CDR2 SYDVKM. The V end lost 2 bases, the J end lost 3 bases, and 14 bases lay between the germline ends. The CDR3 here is CASSLMASAYYNEQFF. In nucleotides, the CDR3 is TGTGCCAGCAGTTTAATGGCTAGCGCTTACTACAATGAGCAGTTCTTC.

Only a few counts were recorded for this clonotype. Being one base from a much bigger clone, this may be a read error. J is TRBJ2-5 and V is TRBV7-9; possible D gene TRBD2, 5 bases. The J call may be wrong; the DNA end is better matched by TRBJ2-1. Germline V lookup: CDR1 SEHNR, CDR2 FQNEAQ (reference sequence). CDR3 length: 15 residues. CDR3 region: CASSFSGDYQETQFF. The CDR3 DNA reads TGTGCCAGCAGCTTTTCCGGGGATTACCAAGAGACCCAGTTCTTC.

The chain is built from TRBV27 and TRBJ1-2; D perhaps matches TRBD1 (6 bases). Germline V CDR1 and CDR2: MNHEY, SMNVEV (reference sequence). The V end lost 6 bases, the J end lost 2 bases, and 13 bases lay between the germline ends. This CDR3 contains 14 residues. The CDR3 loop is CASRTFTGNYGYTF. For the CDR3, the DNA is TGTGCCAGCAGGACGTTTACAGGGAACTATGGCTACACCTTC.

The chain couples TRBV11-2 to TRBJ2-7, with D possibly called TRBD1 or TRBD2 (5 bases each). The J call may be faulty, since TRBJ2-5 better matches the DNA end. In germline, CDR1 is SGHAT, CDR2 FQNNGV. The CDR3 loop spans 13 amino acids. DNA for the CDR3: TGTGCCAGCAGCCTGACAGAAGGGAGGACCCAGTACTTC. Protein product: CASSLTEGRTQYF.

The CDR3 sequence is CSARRRDRGYTDTQYF. In DNA form, the CDR3 reads TGCAGTGCTAGGAGGCGGGACAGAGGATATACAGATACGCAGTATTTT. This chain joins TRBV20-1 and TRBJ2-3, with D perhaps matching TRBD1 (7 bases). Germline V lookup: CDR1 DFQATT, CDR2 SNEGSKA (reference sequence). This CDR3 has 16 residues. Trimming shortened V by 3 bases and J by 3 bases, and 19 bases separated the two germline ends.

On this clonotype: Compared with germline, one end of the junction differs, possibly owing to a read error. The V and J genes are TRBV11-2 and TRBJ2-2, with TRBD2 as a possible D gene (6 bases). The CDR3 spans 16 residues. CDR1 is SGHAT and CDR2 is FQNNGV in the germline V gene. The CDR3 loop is CASTWFRGEHTGGLFF. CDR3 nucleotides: TGTGCCAGCACCTGGTTTCGAGGGGAGCACACCGGGGGGCTGTTTTTT.

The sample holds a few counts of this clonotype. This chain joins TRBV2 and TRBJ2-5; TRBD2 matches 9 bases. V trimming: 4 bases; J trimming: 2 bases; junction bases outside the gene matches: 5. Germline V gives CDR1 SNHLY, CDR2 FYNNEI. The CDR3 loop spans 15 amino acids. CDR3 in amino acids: CASSGVTSGQETQYF. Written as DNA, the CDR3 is TGTGCCAGCAGTGGTGTTACTAGCGGGCAAGAGACCCAGTACTTC.

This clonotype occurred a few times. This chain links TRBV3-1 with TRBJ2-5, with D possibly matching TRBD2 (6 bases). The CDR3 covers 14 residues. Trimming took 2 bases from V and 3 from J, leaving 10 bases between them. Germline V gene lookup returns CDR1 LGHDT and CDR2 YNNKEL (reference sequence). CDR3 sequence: CASSQTRTKETQYF. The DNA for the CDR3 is TGTGCCAGCAGCCAAACCCGGACTAAAGAGACCCAGTACTTC.

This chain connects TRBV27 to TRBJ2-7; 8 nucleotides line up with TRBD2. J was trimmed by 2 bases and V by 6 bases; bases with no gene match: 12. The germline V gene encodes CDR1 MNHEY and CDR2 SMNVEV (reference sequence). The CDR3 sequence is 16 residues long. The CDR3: CASRTKTSAIPYEQYF. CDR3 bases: TGTGCCAGCAGGACGAAGACTAGCGCAATCCCCTACGAGCAGTACTTC.

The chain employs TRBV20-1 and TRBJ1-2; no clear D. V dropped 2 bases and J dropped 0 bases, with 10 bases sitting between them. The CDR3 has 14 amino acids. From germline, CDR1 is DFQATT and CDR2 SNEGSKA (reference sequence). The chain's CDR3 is CSARRGRTNYGYTF. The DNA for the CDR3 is TGCAGTGCTAGACGAGGGCGGACTAACTATGGCTACACCTTC.

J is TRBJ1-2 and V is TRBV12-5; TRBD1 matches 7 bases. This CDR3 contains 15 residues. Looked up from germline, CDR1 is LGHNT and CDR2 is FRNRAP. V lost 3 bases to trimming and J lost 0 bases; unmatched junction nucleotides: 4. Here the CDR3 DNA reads TGTGCTAGTGGTTTACAGGGGCACTCTAACTATGGCTACACCTTC. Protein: CASGLQGHSNYGYTF. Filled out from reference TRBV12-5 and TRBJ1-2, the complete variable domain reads DARVTQTPRHKVTEMGQEVTMRCQPILGHNTVFWYRQTMMQGLELLAYFRNRAPLDDSGMPKDRFSAEMPDATLATLKIQPSEPRDSAVYFCASGLQGHSNYGYTFGSGTRLTVV.

The CDR3 sequence is CSAMRYQETQYF. The DNA of the CDR3 is TGCAGTGCTATGAGGTACCAAGAGACCCAGTACTTC. The rearrangement uses TRBV20-1 and TRBJ2-5; D uncertain. V shed 4 bases and J shed 0 bases, with 6 bases lying between them. Germline lookup yields CDR1 DFQATT and CDR2 SNEGSKA (reference sequence). CDR3 length: 12 amino acids.

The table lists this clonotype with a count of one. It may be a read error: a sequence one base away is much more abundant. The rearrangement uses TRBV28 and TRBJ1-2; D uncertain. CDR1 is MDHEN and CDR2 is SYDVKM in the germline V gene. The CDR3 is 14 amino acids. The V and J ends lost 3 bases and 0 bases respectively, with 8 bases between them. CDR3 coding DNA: TGTGCCAGCAGTTTCGCGGGGACTAACTATGGCTACACCTTC. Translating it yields CASSFAGTNYGYTF.

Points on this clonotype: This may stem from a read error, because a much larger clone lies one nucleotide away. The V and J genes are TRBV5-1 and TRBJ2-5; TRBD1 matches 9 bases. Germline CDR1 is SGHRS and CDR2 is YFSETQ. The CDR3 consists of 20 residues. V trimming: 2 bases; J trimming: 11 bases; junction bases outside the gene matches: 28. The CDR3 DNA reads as TGCGCCAGCAGCTTACACACAGGGGGCGACATGGGCAATCCGGACAATGAGCAGTACTTC. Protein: CASSLHTGGDMGNPDNEQYF.